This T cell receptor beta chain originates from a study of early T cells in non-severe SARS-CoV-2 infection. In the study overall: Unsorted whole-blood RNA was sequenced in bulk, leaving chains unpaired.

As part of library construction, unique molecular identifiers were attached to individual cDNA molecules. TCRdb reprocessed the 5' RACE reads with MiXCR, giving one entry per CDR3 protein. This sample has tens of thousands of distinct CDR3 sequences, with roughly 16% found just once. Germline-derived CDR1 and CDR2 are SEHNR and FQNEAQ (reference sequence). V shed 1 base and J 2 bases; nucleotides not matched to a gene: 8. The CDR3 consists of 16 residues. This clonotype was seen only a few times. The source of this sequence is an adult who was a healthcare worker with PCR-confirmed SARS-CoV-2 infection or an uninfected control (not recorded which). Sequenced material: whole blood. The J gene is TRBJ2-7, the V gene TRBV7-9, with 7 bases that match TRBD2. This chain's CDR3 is CASSLGPSAGAYEQYF. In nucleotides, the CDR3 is TGTGCCAGCAGCTTAGGCCCCAGCGCGGGGGCCTACGAGCAGTACTTC.